Here is one T cell receptor beta chain with its context. In the original workflow: Nucleated cell number was recorded as an estimate derived from reference gene primer amplification. The repertoire was sequenced with immunoSEQ multiplex PCR; TCRdb's copy has only in-frame clones and lacks some. V and J calls and clone size are given by that table; D and trimming were obtained from the DNA. Of around 280,000 clones listed, about 87% were seen once; the top ten hold 1.3%. These data are taken from a study of blood T cell repertoires in COVID-19. Study background: From the United States, Italy and Spain came samples of acute and convalescent COVID-19. From T cells, B-cell-depleted T cells, or PBMCs came the material, which was cDNA or gDNA.

The germline CDR1 and CDR2 sequences are SGHTA and FQGTGA. The CDR3 runs to 15 residues. The V end was cut by 5 bases, the J end by 5 bases, with 18 bases between. The rearrangement joins TRBV7-3 to TRBJ2-5, with a possible D match to TRBD2 (6 bases). This sequence originates from a man between 65 and 85 years old with acute or convalescent COVID-19. Sequencing was performed on peripheral blood. CDR3 DNA: TGTGCCAGCAGCCAAGGGAGGCAGCTAGGGGAGACCCAGTACTTC. Translating it yields CASSQGRQLGETQYF.